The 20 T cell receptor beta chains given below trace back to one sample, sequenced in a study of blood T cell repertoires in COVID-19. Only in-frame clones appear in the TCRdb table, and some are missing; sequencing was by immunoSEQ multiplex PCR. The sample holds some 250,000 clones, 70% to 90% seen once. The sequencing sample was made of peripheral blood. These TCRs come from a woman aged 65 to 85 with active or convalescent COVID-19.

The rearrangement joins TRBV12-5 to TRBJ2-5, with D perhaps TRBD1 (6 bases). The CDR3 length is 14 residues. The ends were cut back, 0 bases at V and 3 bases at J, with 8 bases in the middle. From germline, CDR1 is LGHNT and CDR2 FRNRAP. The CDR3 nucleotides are TGTGCTAGTGGTTTGGTACCAGGGGAAGAGACCCAGTACTTC. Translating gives CASGLVPGEETQYF.

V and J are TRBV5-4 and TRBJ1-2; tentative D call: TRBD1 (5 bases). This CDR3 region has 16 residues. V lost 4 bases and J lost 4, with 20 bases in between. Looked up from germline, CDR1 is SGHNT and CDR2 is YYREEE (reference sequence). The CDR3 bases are TGTGCCAGCAGCGCTATGCAAAGGGGCGGTGGCTATGGCTACACCTTC. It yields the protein CASSAMQRGGGYGYTF.

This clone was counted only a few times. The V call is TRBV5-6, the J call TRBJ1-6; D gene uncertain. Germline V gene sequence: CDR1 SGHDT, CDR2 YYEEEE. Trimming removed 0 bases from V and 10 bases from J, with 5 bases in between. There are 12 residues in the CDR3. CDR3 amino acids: CASSLARSPLHF. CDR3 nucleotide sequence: TGTGCCAGCAGCTTGGCGCGGTCACCCCTCCACTTT.

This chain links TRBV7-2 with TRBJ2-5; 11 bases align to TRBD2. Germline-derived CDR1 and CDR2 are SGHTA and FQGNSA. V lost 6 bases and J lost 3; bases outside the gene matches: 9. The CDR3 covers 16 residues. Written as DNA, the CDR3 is TGTGCCAGCAGGGGGGGTGTGACTAGCGGGGAAGAGACCCAGTACTTC. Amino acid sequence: CASRGGVTSGEETQYF. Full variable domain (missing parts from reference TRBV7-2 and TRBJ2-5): GAGVSQSPSNKVTEKGKDVELRCDPISGHTALYWYRQSLGQGLEFLIYFQGNSAPDKSGLPSDRFSAERTGGSVSTLTIQRTQQEDSAVYLCASRGGVTSGEETQYFGPGTRLLVL.

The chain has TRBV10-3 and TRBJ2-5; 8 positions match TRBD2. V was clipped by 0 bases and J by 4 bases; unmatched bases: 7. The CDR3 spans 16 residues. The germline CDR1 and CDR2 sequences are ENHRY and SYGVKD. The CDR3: CAISESEGGGLETQYF. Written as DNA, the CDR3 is TGTGCCATCAGTGAGTCGGAAGGCGGGGGGTTAGAGACCCAGTACTTC.

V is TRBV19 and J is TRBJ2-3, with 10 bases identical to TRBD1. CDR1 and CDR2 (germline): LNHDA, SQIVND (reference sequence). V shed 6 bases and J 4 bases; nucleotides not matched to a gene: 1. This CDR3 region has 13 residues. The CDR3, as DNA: TGTGCCAGTAGGGACAGGGGGGCAGATACGCAGTATTTT. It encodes CASRDRGADTQYF.

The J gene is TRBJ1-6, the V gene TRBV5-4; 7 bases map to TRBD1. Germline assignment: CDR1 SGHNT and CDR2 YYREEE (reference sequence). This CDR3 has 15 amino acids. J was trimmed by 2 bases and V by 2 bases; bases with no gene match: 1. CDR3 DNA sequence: TGTGCCAGCAGCTTCGACAGGGCCTATAATTCACCCCTCCACTTT. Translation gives CASSFDRAYNSPLHF.

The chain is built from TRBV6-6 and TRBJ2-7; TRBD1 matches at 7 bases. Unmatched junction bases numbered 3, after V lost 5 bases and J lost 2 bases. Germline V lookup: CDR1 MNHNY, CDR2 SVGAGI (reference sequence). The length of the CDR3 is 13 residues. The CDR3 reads CASSPGTAYEQYF. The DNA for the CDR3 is TGTGCCAGCAGTCCAGGGACAGCCTACGAGCAGTACTTC.

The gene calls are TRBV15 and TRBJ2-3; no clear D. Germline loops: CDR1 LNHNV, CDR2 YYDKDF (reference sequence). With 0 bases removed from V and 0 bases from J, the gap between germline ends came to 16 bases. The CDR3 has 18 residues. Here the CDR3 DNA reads TGTGCCACCAGCAGAGATAAGAGACCACGCGGTAGCACAGATACGCAGTATTTT. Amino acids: CATSRDKRPRGSTDTQYF. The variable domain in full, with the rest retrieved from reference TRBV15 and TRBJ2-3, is DAMVIQNPRYQVTQFGKPVTLSCSQTLNHNVMYWYQQKSSQAPKLLFHYYDKDFNNEADTPDNFQSRRPNTSFCFLDIRSPGLGDTAMYLCATSRDKRPRGSTDTQYFGPGTRLTVL.

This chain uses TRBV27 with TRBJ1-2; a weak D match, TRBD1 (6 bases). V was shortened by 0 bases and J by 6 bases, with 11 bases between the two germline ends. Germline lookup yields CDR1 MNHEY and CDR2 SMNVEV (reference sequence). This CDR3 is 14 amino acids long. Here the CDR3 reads CASSLSIRTDGYTF. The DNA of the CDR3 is TGTGCCAGCAGTTTATCGATTCGGACAGATGGCTACACCTTC.

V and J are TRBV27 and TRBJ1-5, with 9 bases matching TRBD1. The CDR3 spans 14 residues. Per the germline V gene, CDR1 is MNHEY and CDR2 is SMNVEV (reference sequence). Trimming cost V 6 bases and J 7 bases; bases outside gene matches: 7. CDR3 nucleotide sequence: TGTGCCAGCAGGACAGGGGGGAGCTGGCAGCCCCAGCATTTT. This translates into CASRTGGSWQPQHF.

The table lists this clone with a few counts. DNA for the CDR3: TGTGCCAGCAGTACACGAAAGTATAATTCACCCCTCCACTTT. Translated: CASSTRKYNSPLHF. J is TRBJ1-6 and V is TRBV2; D ambiguous. Germline-derived CDR1 and CDR2 are SNHLY and FYNNEI. The CDR3 has 14 residues. V lost 5 bases, J lost 4 bases, and 9 bases lay in between.

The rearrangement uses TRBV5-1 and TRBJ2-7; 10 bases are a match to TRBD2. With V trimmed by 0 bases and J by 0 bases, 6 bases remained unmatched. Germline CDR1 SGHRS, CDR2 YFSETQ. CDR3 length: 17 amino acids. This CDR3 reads CASSLGLAGPTSYEQYF. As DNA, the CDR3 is TGCGCCAGCAGCTTGGGACTAGCGGGCCCCACCTCCTACGAGCAGTACTTC. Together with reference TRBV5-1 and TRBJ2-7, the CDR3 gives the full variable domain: KAGVTQTPRYLIKTRGQQVTLSCSPISGHRSVSWYQQTPGQGLQFLFEYFSETQRNKGNFPGRFSGRQFSNSRSEMNVSTLELGDSALYLCASSLGLAGPTSYEQYFGPGTRLTVT.

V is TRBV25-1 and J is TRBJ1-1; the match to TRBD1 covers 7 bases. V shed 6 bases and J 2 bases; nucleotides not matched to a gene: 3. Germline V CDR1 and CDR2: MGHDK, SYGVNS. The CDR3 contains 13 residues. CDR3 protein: CASSGTANTEAFF. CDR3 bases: TGTGCCAGCAGCGGGACAGCTAACACTGAAGCTTTCTTT. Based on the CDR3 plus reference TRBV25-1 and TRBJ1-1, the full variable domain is EADIYQTPRYLVIGTGKKITLECSQTMGHDKMYWYQQDPGMELHLIHYSYGVNSTEKGDLSSESTVSRIRTEHFPLTLESARPSHTSQYLCASSGTANTEAFFGQGTRLTVV.

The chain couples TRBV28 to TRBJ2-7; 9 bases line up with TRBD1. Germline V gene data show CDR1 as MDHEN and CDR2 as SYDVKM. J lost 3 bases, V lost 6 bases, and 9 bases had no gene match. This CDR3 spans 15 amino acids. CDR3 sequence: CASRREGTGLYEQYF. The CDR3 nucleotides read TGTGCCAGCAGGAGGGAAGGGACAGGGCTCTACGAGCAGTACTTC.

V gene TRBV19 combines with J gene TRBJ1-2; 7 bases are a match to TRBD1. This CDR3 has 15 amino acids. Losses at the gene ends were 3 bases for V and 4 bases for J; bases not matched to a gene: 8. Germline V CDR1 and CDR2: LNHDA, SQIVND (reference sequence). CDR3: CASSILGGAGYGYTF. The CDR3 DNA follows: TGTGCCAGTAGTATTTTAGGGGGCGCTGGCTATGGCTACACCTTC.

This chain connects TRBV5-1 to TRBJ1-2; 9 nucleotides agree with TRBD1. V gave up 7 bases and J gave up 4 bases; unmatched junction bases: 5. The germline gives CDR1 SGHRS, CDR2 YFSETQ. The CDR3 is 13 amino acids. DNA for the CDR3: TGCGCCAGCGGAAGGGACAGGGTCTATGGCTACACCTTC. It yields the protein CASGRDRVYGYTF.

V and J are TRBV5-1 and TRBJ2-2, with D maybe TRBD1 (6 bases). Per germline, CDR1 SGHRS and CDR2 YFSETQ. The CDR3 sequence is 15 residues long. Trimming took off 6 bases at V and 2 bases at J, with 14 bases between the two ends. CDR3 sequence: CASKGDGFNTGELFF. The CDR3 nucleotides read TGCGCCAGCAAGGGGGACGGGTTTAACACCGGGGAGCTGTTTTTT.

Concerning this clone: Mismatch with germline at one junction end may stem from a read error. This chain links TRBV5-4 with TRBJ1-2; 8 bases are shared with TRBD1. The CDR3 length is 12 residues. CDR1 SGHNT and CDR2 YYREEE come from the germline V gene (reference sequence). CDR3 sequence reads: CASRSGQAPFYF. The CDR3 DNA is TGTGCCAGCAGGTCGGGACAGGCACCGTTCTACTTC.

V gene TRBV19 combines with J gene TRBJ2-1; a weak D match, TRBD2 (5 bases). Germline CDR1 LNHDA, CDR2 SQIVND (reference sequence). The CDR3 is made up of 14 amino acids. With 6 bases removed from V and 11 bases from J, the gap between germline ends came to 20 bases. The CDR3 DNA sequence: TGTGCCAGTAGCACGGCGGGTTCCTACAAAAAGCAGTTCTTC. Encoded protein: CASSTAGSYKKQFF.